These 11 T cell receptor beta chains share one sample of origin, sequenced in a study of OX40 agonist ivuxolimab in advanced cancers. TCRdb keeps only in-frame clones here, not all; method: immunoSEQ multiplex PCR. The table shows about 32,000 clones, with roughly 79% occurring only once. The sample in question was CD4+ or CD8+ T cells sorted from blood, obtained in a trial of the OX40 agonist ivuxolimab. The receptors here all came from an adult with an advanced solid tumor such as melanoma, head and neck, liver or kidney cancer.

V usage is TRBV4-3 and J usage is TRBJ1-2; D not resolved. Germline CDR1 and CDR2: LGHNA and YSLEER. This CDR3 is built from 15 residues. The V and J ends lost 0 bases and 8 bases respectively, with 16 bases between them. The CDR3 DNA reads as TGCGCCAGCAGCCAAGAAATAGGACTTTCCGGCGGCTACACCTTC. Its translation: CASSQEIGLSGGYTF.

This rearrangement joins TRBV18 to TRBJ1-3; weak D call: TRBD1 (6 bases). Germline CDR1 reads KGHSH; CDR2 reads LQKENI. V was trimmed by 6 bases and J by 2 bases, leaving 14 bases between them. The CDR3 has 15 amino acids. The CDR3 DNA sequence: TGTGCCAGCTCGCGGGACACTTCTACTGGAAACACCATATATTTT. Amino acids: CASSRDTSTGNTIYF.

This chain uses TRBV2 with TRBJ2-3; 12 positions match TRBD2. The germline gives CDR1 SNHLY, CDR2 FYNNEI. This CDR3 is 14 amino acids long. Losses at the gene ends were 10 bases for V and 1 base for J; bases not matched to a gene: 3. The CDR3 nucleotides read TGTGCCACCCTAGCGGGGGGGGGCACAGATACGCAGTATTTT. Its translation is CATLAGGGTDTQYF.

The CDR3 region has the DNA TGTGCCAGCAGGCGAGGACAGGGGACTTATAATTCACCCCTCCACTTT. Residues: CASRRGQGTYNSPLHF. This chain uses TRBV27 with TRBJ1-6, with 9 bases fitting TRBD1. V gave up 6 bases and J gave up 4 bases; unmatched junction bases: 7. This CDR3 has 16 amino acids. CDR1 MNHEY and CDR2 SMNVEV come from the germline V gene (reference sequence).

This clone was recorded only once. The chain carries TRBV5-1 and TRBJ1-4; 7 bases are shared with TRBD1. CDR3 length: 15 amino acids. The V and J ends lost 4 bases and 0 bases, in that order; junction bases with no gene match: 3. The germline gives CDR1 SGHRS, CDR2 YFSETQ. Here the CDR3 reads CASSAQGATNEKLFF. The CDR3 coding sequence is TGCGCCAGCAGCGCTCAGGGGGCAACTAATGAAAAACTGTTTTTT.

CDR3 protein: CASSIMGLAGGRRTDTQYF. In DNA, the CDR3 is TGTGCCAGCAGCATTATGGGGCTAGCGGGAGGACGGAGGACAGATACGCAGTATTTT. The rearrangement uses TRBV7-2 and TRBJ2-3; 11 nucleotides agree with TRBD2. CDR3 length equals 19 residues. The germline gives CDR1 SGHTA, CDR2 FQGNSA. The trim removed 5 bases at V and 3 bases at J, leaving 16 bases unmatched.

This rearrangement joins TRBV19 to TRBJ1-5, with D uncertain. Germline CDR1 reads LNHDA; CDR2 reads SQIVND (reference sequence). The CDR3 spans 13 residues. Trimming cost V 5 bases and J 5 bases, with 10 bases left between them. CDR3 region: CASSYNLYQPQHF. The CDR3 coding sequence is TGTGCCAGTAGTTACAACCTTTATCAGCCCCAGCATTTT.

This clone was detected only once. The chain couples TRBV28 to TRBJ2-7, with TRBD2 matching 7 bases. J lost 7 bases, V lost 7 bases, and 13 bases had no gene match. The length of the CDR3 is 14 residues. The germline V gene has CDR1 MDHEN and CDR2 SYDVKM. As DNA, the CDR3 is TGTGCCAGCACCAATAGGGGAGGGACGTGGGAGCAGTACTTC. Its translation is CASTNRGGTWEQYF.

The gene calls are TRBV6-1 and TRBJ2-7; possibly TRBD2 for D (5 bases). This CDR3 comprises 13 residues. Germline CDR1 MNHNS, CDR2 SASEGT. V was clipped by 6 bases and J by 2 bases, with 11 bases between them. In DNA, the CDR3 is TGTGCCAGCAGCCTAGCCCAGGCCTACGAGCAGTACTTC. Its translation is CASSLAQAYEQYF.

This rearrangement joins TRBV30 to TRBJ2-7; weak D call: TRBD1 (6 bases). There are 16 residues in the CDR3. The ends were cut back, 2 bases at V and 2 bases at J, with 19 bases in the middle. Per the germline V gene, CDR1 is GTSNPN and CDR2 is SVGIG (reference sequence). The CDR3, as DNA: TGTGCCTGGAGTCCTCACAGGGAAGTGCCCCCCTACGAGCAGTACTTC. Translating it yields CAWSPHREVPPYEQYF. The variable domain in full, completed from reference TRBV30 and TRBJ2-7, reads SQTIHQWPATLVQPVGSPLSLECTVEGTSNPNLYWYRQAAGRGLQLLFYSVGIGQISSEVPQNLSASRPQDRQFILSSKKLLLSDSGFYLCAWSPHREVPPYEQYFGPGTRLTVT.

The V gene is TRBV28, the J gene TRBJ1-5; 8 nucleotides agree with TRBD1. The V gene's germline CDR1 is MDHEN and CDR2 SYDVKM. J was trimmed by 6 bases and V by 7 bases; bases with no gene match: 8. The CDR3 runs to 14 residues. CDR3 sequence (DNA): TGTGCCAGCAATCACAGGGGGACAACTCAGCCCCAGCATTTT. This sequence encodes CASNHRGTTQPQHF.